The 21 T cell receptor beta chains below come from one sample, sequenced in a study of post-analysis software for immune sequencing data. No antigens are known for them. Study-wide points: About five TRBV segments, including TRBV5-6, TRBV5-1 and TRBV20-1, were more frequent in patients than controls.

Every TCR beta cDNA library bore unique molecular identifiers. TCRdb reprocessed the PCR reads via MiXCR and lists one record per CDR3 protein. The profile shows around 200,000 distinct CDR3 sequences, over 25% of them singletons. Sequences were obtained from blood. The source of these receptors is a girl aged 2 to 17 with multiple sclerosis.

This chain joins TRBV29-1 and TRBJ2-7, with D maybe TRBD2 (5 bases). The V gene lost 6 bases and the J gene lost 0 bases, with 15 bases spanning the gap. Germline CDR1 SQVTM, CDR2 ANQGSEA. CDR3 length: 14 amino acids. CDR3 sequence reads: CSVTRPSSSYEQYF. DNA for the CDR3: TGCAGCGTGACGCGCCCTAGCAGCTCCTACGAGCAGTACTTC.

This chain uses TRBV29-1 with TRBJ2-2; D may be TRBD2 (5 bases). CDR1 and CDR2 from the germline V gene are SQVTM and ANQGSEA. CDR3 length equals 15 residues. Trimming removed 2 bases at V and 4 bases at J, with 14 bases between. The CDR3 DNA is TGCAGCGTTGAAAAGGCTAGCCGGGGCACCGGGGAGCTGTTTTTT. This gives the protein CSVEKASRGTGELFF.

For this clonotype: A read error is possible here, since a much larger clone lies one base away. CDR3 region: CSARRGPYGYTF. CDR3 DNA sequence: TGCAGCGCACGACGGGGCCCCTATGGCTACACCTTC. The chain uses TRBV29-1 and TRBJ1-2, with D possibly TRBD1 on 5 matching bases. Trimming took off 7 bases at V and 4 bases at J, with 13 bases between the two ends. Germline-derived CDR1 and CDR2 are SQVTM and ANQGSEA. This CDR3 has 12 residues.

The rearrangement uses TRBV28 and TRBJ1-2; the D is unclear. Trimming left V 8 bases short and J 1 base short, with 8 bases between. Germline CDR1 reads MDHEN; CDR2 reads SYDVKM. The CDR3 loop spans 12 amino acids. The CDR3 region has the DNA TGTGCCAGCGTCGGGAGTAACTATGGCTACACCTTC. It translates to CASVGSNYGYTF.

This chain uses TRBV12-3 or TRBV12-4 with TRBJ2-3, with 9 bases that match TRBD2. The CDR3 loop spans 15 amino acids. V was clipped by 5 bases and J by 3 bases; unmatched bases: 6. Here the CDR3 DNA reads TGTGCCAGCAGTCCTCTAGCGGGGAATACAGATACGCAGTATTTT. Amino acids: CASSPLAGNTDTQYF.

Regarding this clonotype: A much larger clone lies a single base off, so this may be a read error. The chain has TRBV27 and TRBJ2-5; the D gene is possibly TRBD1 (6 bases). The germline V gene encodes CDR1 MNHEY and CDR2 SMNVEV (reference sequence). The CDR3 runs to 14 residues. CDR3 DNA: TGTGCCAGCAGGTTATCGGGACAACAAGAGACCCAGTACTTC. Residues: CASRLSGQQETQYF.

About this clonotype itself: A much larger clone lies a single base off, so this may be a read error. The genes are TRBV29-1 and TRBJ2-1; 15 nucleotides align to TRBD2. The CDR3 consists of 15 residues. The V gene's germline CDR1 is SQVTM and CDR2 ANQGSEA. The CDR3 spells CSVERTSGRDGERFF. Here the CDR3 DNA reads TGCAGCGTTGAACGGACTAGCGGGAGGGATGGTGAGCGGTTCTTC.

The chain joins TRBV29-1 to TRBJ1-3, with D possibly being TRBD1 (5 bases). V dropped 6 bases and J dropped 0 bases, with 15 bases sitting between them. CDR3 length: 15 residues. From germline, CDR1 is SQVTM and CDR2 ANQGSEA. Here the CDR3 reads CSVGGGGYSGNTIYF. For the CDR3, the DNA is TGCAGCGTGGGGGGTGGAGGGTACTCTGGAAACACCATATATTTT.

Concerning this clonotype itself: This may come from a read error, since a much larger clone is one base off. The chain carries TRBV5-1 and TRBJ2-5, with D maybe TRBD1 (6 bases). The V gene's germline CDR1 is SGHRS and CDR2 YFSETQ. CDR3 size: 15 residues. The germline V and J ends were trimmed by 3 bases and 2 bases, with 14 bases remaining between them. In nucleotides, the CDR3 is TGCGCCAGCAGCTCCGGACAGCCCACACAAGAGACCCAGTACTTC. It specifies CASSSGQPTQETQYF.

CDR3 loop: CASSLEARLAFF. CDR3 sequence (DNA): TGCGCCAGCAGCTTGGAGGCCCGGCTAGCTTTCTTT. The chain links TRBV5-1 to TRBJ1-1, with no clear D. Germline V gives CDR1 SGHRS, CDR2 YFSETQ. The CDR3 has 12 residues. V lost 0 bases, J lost 10 bases, and 10 bases lay in between.

Only a few counts were recorded for this clonotype. CDR3 sequence reads: CASSYGKGVSYNEQYF. CDR3 bases: TGTGCCAGCAGTTACGGGAAGGGAGTCTCCTACAATGAGCAGTACTTC. V usage is TRBV6-2 or TRBV6-3 and J usage is TRBJ2-1; tentatively, D is TRBD2 (5 bases). The DNA matches TRBJ2-7 better at its end, which makes the J call doubtful. The CDR3 sequence is 16 residues long. Germline CDR1 reads MNHEY; CDR2 reads SVGEGT.

This clonotype was seen many times. This chain links TRBV18 with TRBJ2-5; D is unresolved. The CDR3 consists of 13 residues. Per the germline V gene, CDR1 is KGHSH and CDR2 is LQKENI. Deletions cut 2 bases from V and 0 bases from J, with 4 bases between. CDR3 protein: CASSPGYQETQYF. The CDR3 DNA is TGTGCCAGCTCACCAGGGTACCAAGAGACCCAGTACTTC.

This clonotype showed up just a few times. The chain carries TRBV6-2 or TRBV6-3 and TRBJ1-1; D gene ambiguous. Deletions cut 0 bases from V and 4 bases from J, with 6 bases between. In germline, CDR1 is MNHEY, CDR2 SVGEGT. This CDR3 region has 13 residues. The CDR3 region is CASSYSVPTEAFF. The CDR3 DNA reads TGTGCCAGCAGTTACTCGGTCCCCACTGAAGCTTTCTTT.

In its sample, this clonotype was seen a few times. The chain recombines TRBV29-1 with TRBJ1-1; D unclear. Deletions cut 0 bases from V and 5 bases from J, with 7 bases between. The length of the CDR3 is 12 residues. Germline CDR1 is SQVTM and CDR2 is ANQGSEA. The CDR3 region is CSVEELGTEAFF. CDR3 DNA: TGCAGCGTTGAAGAACTGGGGACTGAAGCTTTCTTT.

This chain links TRBV23-1 with TRBJ2-7; D uncertain. TRBV23-1 is marked as an open reading frame, function uncertain. This CDR3 has 12 amino acids. With 11 bases removed from V and 0 bases from J, the gap between germline ends came to 11 bases. CDR3 residues: CAVGETSYEQYF. The CDR3 nucleotides read TGCGCCGTCGGCGAGACCTCCTACGAGCAGTACTTC.

The rearrangement uses TRBV29-1 and TRBJ2-4; TRBD1 matches at 7 bases. The DNA end lines up better with TRBJ2-7; the J call may be wrong. The CDR3 runs to 13 residues. Germline V gene lookup returns CDR1 SQVTM and CDR2 ANQGSEA. The CDR3 sequence: CSVEGDREYEQYF. CDR3 sequence (DNA): TGCAGCGTTGAAGGGGACAGAGAATACGAGCAGTACTTC.

This clonotype was found many times. This chain uses TRBV15 with TRBJ2-1, with 9 bases fitting TRBD2. With 0 bases clipped from V and 15 bases from J, the junction kept 18 bases outside the gene matches. The CDR3 extends over 17 amino acids. CDR1 LNHNV and CDR2 YYDKDF come from the germline V gene (reference sequence). The CDR3 DNA reads as TGTGCCACCAGCAGAGATTTGGGGGGGCTAGCGGGGCCAATCCCGTTCTTC. Translation gives CATSRDLGGLAGPIPFF.

J is TRBJ1-5 and V is TRBV30; tentatively, D is TRBD1 (6 bases). The V and J ends lost 3 bases and 0 bases respectively, with 12 bases between them. In germline, CDR1 is GTSNPN, CDR2 SVGIG (reference sequence). This CDR3 comprises 15 residues. The DNA for the CDR3 is TGTGCCTGGAGGCAGGGGTCGAGTAGCAATCAGCCCCAGCATTTT. Translated: CAWRQGSSSNQPQHF.

With respect to this clonotype: A much larger clone sits a single nucleotide away, making a read error possible. The chain joins TRBV7-9 to TRBJ2-4; no firm D call. The germline CDR1 and CDR2 sequences are SEHNR and FQNEAQ (reference sequence). CDR3 length: 15 residues. V lost 3 bases, J lost 0 bases, and 9 bases lay in between. CDR3 nucleotides: TGTGCCAGCAGCTTGGGCAGCAGAGCCAAAAACATTCAGTACTTC. Protein: CASSLGSRAKNIQYF.

The sample holds many counts of this clonotype. This rearrangement joins TRBV7-3 to TRBJ2-5; D is perhaps TRBD1 (6 bases). CDR1 and CDR2 (germline): SGHTA, FQGTGA. This CDR3 has 15 residues. Trimming took off 0 bases at V and 1 base at J, with 9 bases between the two ends. The CDR3, as DNA: TGTGCCAGCAGCTTAACGGGGACACCCCAAGAGACCCAGTACTTC. It codes for CASSLTGTPQETQYF.

This clonotype has more than one count but fewer than ten. V is TRBV5-1 and J is TRBJ1-4, with D possibly being TRBD1 (5 bases). The CDR3 sequence is 14 residues long. Trimming pared 4 bases from V and 5 bases from J, leaving 12 bases between. In germline, CDR1 is SGHRS, CDR2 YFSETQ. CDR3 amino acids: CASSVGRLNEKLFF. CDR3 bases: TGCGCCAGCAGCGTGGGACGGTTGAATGAAAAACTGTTTTTT.